This T cell receptor (beta chain) was sequenced for a study of human T cells and chemical hapten exposure. Study context: The use of 2% DPC on around 2 cm by around 2 cm of upper inner arm skin constituted sensitization. Study-wide results and caveats: Because all patients had alopecia, their immune responses might differ from healthy ones.

TCRdb re-called the RACE reads through MiXCR, storing one row per CDR3 protein. This sample carries around 380,000 distinct CDR3 sequences, 4.8% of them seen once, and the ten largest clones take under 3%. Time point of the sample: patch test 1, 2 weeks after DPC sensitization. Treatment meaning: therapeutic diphenylcyclopropenone sensitization with weekly scalp DPC. This clonotype was seen a handful of times. The antigen is unknown. Trimming removed 5 bases at V and 6 bases at J, with 16 bases between. Germline values: CDR1 MNHEY, CDR2 SVGAGI. The CDR3 is made up of 14 amino acids. The receptor was isolated from a woman aged 50 to 65 with alopecia areata. Some clones in this sample may be carry-over from other donors' samples. This material consisted of whole blood, taken in connection with sensitization to the hapten diphenylcyclopropenone (DPC). This rearrangement joins TRBV6-5 to TRBJ1-1; no clear D. The CDR3 spells CASSEGRPHSEAFF. Here the CDR3 DNA reads TGTGCCAGCAGTGAAGGGCGGCCCCACTCTGAAGCTTTCTTT.